This is a list of T cell receptor beta chains from one sample in a study of blood T cell repertoires in COVID-19. Only in-frame clones appear in the TCRdb table, and some are missing; sequencing was by immunoSEQ multiplex PCR. The sample lists around 620,000 clones, 70% to 90% seen once, with approximately 0.25% in the top ten. Sequencing used peripheral blood. The receptor set was obtained from a woman aged 18-35 years with acute or convalescent COVID-19. The CDR3 runs from the conserved cysteine through the conserved F or W. A D gene is named only where the DNA matches it firmly. The size of a clone is reported for some rows only, either as once, few or many, or as a class for expanded clones.

j_gene: TRBJ1-2
d_gene: TRBD1
v_gene: TRBV19
abundance: .
CDR3aa: CASSIRSGQGNYGYTF
CDR3nt: TGTGCCAGTAGTATTCGAAGCGGACAGGGGAACTATGGCTACACCTTC

j_gene: TRBJ2-7
d_gene: TRBD2
v_gene: TRBV30
abundance: .
CDR3aa: CSGTSGYEQYF
CDR3nt: TGCTCCGGGACTAGCGGCTACGAGCAGTACTTC

j_gene: TRBJ1-2
d_gene: .
v_gene: TRBV11-2
abundance: .
CDR3aa: CASSPQVQGHNYGYTF
CDR3nt: TGTGCCAGCAGCCCCCAAGTGCAGGGTCACAACTATGGCTACACCTTC

j_gene: TRBJ2-7
d_gene: TRBD2
v_gene: TRBV7-3
abundance: .
CDR3aa: CASSPIAGASYEQYF
CDR3nt: TGTGCCAGCAGTCCAATAGCGGGGGCCTCCTACGAGCAGTACTTC

j_gene: TRBJ2-3
d_gene: .
v_gene: TRBV5-1
abundance: .
CDR3aa: CASSARTSTDTQYF
CDR3nt: TGCGCCAGCAGCGCTAGGACAAGCACAGATACGCAGTATTTT

j_gene: TRBJ2-7
d_gene: TRBD2
v_gene: TRBV10-3
abundance: .
CDR3aa: CAISPGPAGSYEQYF
CDR3nt: TGTGCCATCAGTCCGGGCCCAGCGGGATCCTACGAGCAGTACTTC

j_gene: TRBJ1-1
d_gene: .
v_gene: TRBV4-3
abundance: few
CDR3aa: CASSQAGVRFTEAFF
CDR3nt: TGCGCCAGCAGCCAAGCAGGGGTTCGGTTTACTGAAGCTTTCTTT

j_gene: TRBJ1-2
d_gene: TRBD1
v_gene: TRBV4-1
abundance: once
CDR3aa: CASSTPGQGYGYTF
CDR3nt: TGCGCCAGCAGCACGCCGGGACAGGGCTATGGCTACACCTTC

j_gene: TRBJ1-2
d_gene: .
v_gene: TRBV5-6
abundance: .
CDR3aa: CASSEGDKSDNYGYTF
CDR3nt: TGTGCCAGCAGCGAGGGAGACAAGAGTGATAACTATGGCTACACCTTC

j_gene: TRBJ2-3
d_gene: .
v_gene: TRBV5-1
abundance: .
CDR3aa: CASSLGQLTDTQYF
CDR3nt: TGCGCCAGCAGCTTGGGACAGCTCACAGATACGCAGTATTTT

j_gene: TRBJ2-7
d_gene: TRBD2
v_gene: TRBV7-2
abundance: .
CDR3aa: CASSLTGGYEQYF
CDR3nt: TGTGCCAGCAGCTTAACGGGGGGGTACGAGCAGTACTTC

j_gene: TRBJ1-1
d_gene: .
v_gene: TRBV19
abundance: .
CDR3aa: CASIIGHLGENTEAFF
CDR3nt: TGTGCCAGTATTATTGGACACCTTGGGGAGAACACTGAAGCTTTCTTT

j_gene: TRBJ1-2
d_gene: .
v_gene: TRBV6-5
abundance: once
CDR3aa: CASRPGVIYGYTF
CDR3nt: TGTGCCAGCAGACCAGGGGTGATCTATGGCTACACCTTC

j_gene: TRBJ2-7
d_gene: .
v_gene: TRBV4-3
abundance: .
CDR3aa: CASSLSGNSYEQYF
CDR3nt: TGCGCCAGCAGCCTGTCCGGGAACTCCTACGAGCAGTACTTC

j_gene: TRBJ1-6
d_gene: .
v_gene: TRBV2
abundance: .
CDR3aa: CASRLRNSPLHF
CDR3nt: TGTGCCAGCAGACTCCGGAATTCACCCCTCCACTTT

j_gene: TRBJ1-2
d_gene: TRBD1
v_gene: TRBV6-2/TRBV6-3
abundance: .
CDR3aa: CASSYPSLQGARDGYTF
CDR3nt: TGTGCCAGCAGTTACCCCTCGTTACAGGGGGCTCGAGATGGCTACACCTTC

j_gene: TRBJ1-2
d_gene: .
v_gene: TRBV15
abundance: few
CDR3aa: CATSRIFGQKNSFNYGYTF
CDR3nt: TGTGCCACCAGCAGGATATTTGGACAGAAGAATAGCTTTAACTATGGCTACACCTTC

j_gene: TRBJ2-1
d_gene: TRBD2
v_gene: TRBV7-3
abundance: .
CDR3aa: CASSLGPLLRGANYNEQFF
CDR3nt: TGTGCCAGCAGCTTAGGTCCTCTTTTGCGGGGGGCCAACTACAATGAGCAGTTCTTC

j_gene: TRBJ2-1
d_gene: TRBD1
v_gene: TRBV18
abundance: .
CDR3aa: CASSHGQGSYNEQFF
CDR3nt: TGTGCCAGCTCACACGGACAGGGCTCCTACAATGAGCAGTTCTTC

j_gene: TRBJ1-4
d_gene: .
v_gene: TRBV6-1
abundance: .
CDR3aa: CASSERVRHRVPLPNEKLFF
CDR3nt: TGTGCCAGCAGTGAAAGAGTTCGTCACCGCGTCCCGCTACCTAATGAAAAACTGTTTTTT

j_gene: TRBJ1-6
d_gene: TRBD1
v_gene: TRBV27
abundance: .
CDR3aa: CASTSSWTGENSPLHF
CDR3nt: TGTGCCAGCACCTCCTCCTGGACAGGCGAGAATTCACCCCTCCACTTT

j_gene: TRBJ1-3
d_gene: .
v_gene: TRBV5-1
abundance: once
CDR3aa: CASSFDRTSGNTIYF
CDR3nt: TGCGCCAGCAGCTTTGACAGGACCTCTGGAAACACCATATATTTT

j_gene: TRBJ2-1
d_gene: TRBD1
v_gene: TRBV2
abundance: .
CDR3aa: CASSFKRTGSSYNEQFF
CDR3nt: TGTGCCAGCAGTTTTAAACGGACAGGGAGCTCCTACAATGAGCAGTTCTTC

j_gene: TRBJ1-6
d_gene: .
v_gene: TRBV6-5
abundance: .
CDR3aa: CASTPRQGGSPLHF
CDR3nt: TGTGCCAGCACCCCGAGGCAGGGAGGTTCACCCCTCCACTTT

j_gene: TRBJ2-3
d_gene: TRBD2
v_gene: TRBV6-5
abundance: few
CDR3aa: CASSPQAGSTDTQYF
CDR3nt: TGTGCCAGCAGCCCACAAGCGGGGAGCACAGATACGCAGTATTTT

j_gene: TRBJ2-7
d_gene: TRBD1
v_gene: TRBV3-1/TRBV3-2
abundance: .
CDR3aa: CASSQVGGTFEQYF
CDR3nt: TGTGCCAGCAGCCAGGTAGGGGGCACTTTCGAGCAGTACTTC

j_gene: TRBJ2-7
d_gene: TRBD1
v_gene: TRBV6-5
abundance: .
CDR3aa: CASSYRGQASYEQYF
CDR3nt: TGTGCCAGCAGTTACCGCGGACAGGCCTCTTACGAGCAGTACTTC

j_gene: TRBJ1-2
d_gene: TRBD1
v_gene: TRBV9
abundance: .
CDR3aa: CASSNRDRHGYTF
CDR3nt: TGTGCCAGCAGCAACCGGGACAGGCATGGCTACACCTTC

j_gene: TRBJ1-1
d_gene: .
v_gene: TRBV24-1
abundance: .
CDR3aa: CATSPRGGDEAFF
CDR3nt: TGTGCCACCAGTCCCCGAGGCGGGGATGAAGCTTTCTTT

j_gene: TRBJ1-2
d_gene: .
v_gene: TRBV28
abundance: once
CDR3aa: CASRQGFFYGYTF
CDR3nt: TGTGCCAGCAGACAGGGTTTTTTCTATGGCTACACCTTC

j_gene: TRBJ2-1
d_gene: .
v_gene: TRBV11-2
abundance: .
CDR3aa: CASSLEWMVRPNEQFF
CDR3nt: TGTGCCAGCAGCTTAGAGTGGATGGTCAGGCCCAATGAGCAGTTCTTC

j_gene: TRBJ1-4
d_gene: .
v_gene: TRBV6-5
abundance: .
CDR3aa: CASSYGAGLEKLFF
CDR3nt: TGTGCCAGCAGTTACGGGGCAGGGCTTGAAAAACTGTTTTTT

j_gene: TRBJ1-5
d_gene: TRBD1
v_gene: TRBV3-1/TRBV3-2
abundance: .
CDR3aa: CASSQAGTGDQPQHF
CDR3nt: TGTGCCAGCAGCCAAGCCGGGACAGGGGATCAGCCCCAGCATTTT

j_gene: TRBJ1-2
d_gene: TRBD1
v_gene: TRBV19
abundance: .
CDR3aa: CASTLDRPQHYGYTF
CDR3nt: TGTGCCAGTACGTTGGACAGGCCACAGCACTATGGCTACACCTTC

j_gene: TRBJ2-5
d_gene: .
v_gene: TRBV7-7
abundance: .
CDR3aa: CASSMTVRQETQYF
CDR3nt: TGTGCCAGCAGCATGACAGTCCGCCAAGAGACCCAGTACTTC

j_gene: TRBJ2-3
d_gene: TRBD1
v_gene: TRBV14
abundance: once
CDR3aa: CASSRLPGQGPDTQYF
CDR3nt: TGTGCCAGCAGCCGCCTGCCGGGACAGGGGCCAGATACGCAGTATTTT

j_gene: TRBJ1-2
d_gene: TRBD1
v_gene: TRBV5-1
abundance: once
CDR3aa: CASSFSEQGNGYTF
CDR3nt: TGCGCCAGCAGCTTTTCCGAACAGGGGAATGGCTACACCTTC

j_gene: TRBJ1-1
d_gene: .
v_gene: TRBV28
abundance: .
CDR3aa: CAGSLREMNTEAFF
CDR3nt: TGTGCCGGCAGTTTACGAGAGATGAACACTGAAGCTTTCTTT

j_gene: TRBJ1-1
d_gene: .
v_gene: TRBV9
abundance: once
CDR3aa: CASSTGGGTEAFF
CDR3nt: TGTGCCAGCAGCACAGGTGGGGGGACTGAAGCTTTCTTT

j_gene: TRBJ1-2
d_gene: TRBD1
v_gene: TRBV6-1
abundance: once
CDR3aa: CASSEAEQGALYGYTF
CDR3nt: TGTGCCAGCAGTGAAGCAGAACAGGGGGCTTTGTATGGCTACACCTTC

j_gene: TRBJ2-2
d_gene: TRBD1
v_gene: TRBV13
abundance: .
CDR3aa: CASSSRQGGAGELFF
CDR3nt: TGTGCCAGCAGCTCACGACAGGGGGGCGCCGGGGAGCTGTTTTTT

j_gene: TRBJ2-7
d_gene: .
v_gene: TRBV15
abundance: .
CDR3aa: CATSRETGRVSYEQYF
CDR3nt: TGTGCCACCAGCAGAGAGACTGGCAGGGTCTCCTACGAGCAGTACTTC

j_gene: TRBJ1-5
d_gene: .
v_gene: TRBV6-6
abundance: once
CDR3aa: CASSYGEGWDQPQHF
CDR3nt: TGTGCCAGCAGTTACGGGGAGGGATGGGATCAGCCCCAGCATTTT

j_gene: TRBJ1-1
d_gene: TRBD1
v_gene: TRBV19
abundance: once
CDR3aa: CASTKGAWTEAFF
CDR3nt: TGTGCCAGTACTAAGGGGGCGTGGACTGAAGCTTTCTTT

j_gene: TRBJ1-2
d_gene: .
v_gene: TRBV6-6
abundance: .
CDR3aa: CASTQDLANYGYTF
CDR3nt: TGTGCCAGCACGCAGGATTTGGCCAACTATGGCTACACCTTC

j_gene: TRBJ2-3
d_gene: .
v_gene: TRBV18
abundance: .
CDR3aa: CASSPEIIDTDTQYF
CDR3nt: TGTGCCAGCTCACCAGAAATTATAGACACAGATACGCAGTATTTT

j_gene: TRBJ1-2
d_gene: TRBD1
v_gene: TRBV10-3
abundance: .
CDR3aa: CAISDWWTGIFRCYGYTF
CDR3nt: TGTGCCATCAGTGACTGGTGGACAGGGATCTTTAGGTGTTATGGCTACACCTTC

j_gene: TRBJ1-2
d_gene: .
v_gene: TRBV19
abundance: few
CDR3aa: CASSIGQGYGYTF
CDR3nt: TGTGCCAGTAGTATCGGGCAGGGGTATGGCTACACCTTC

j_gene: TRBJ2-2
d_gene: .
v_gene: TRBV5-1
abundance: .
CDR3aa: CASRVGVTGELFF
CDR3nt: TGCGCCAGCAGAGTAGGGGTGACCGGGGAGCTGTTTTTT

j_gene: TRBJ1-2
d_gene: TRBD1
v_gene: TRBV5-4
abundance: .
CDR3aa: CASSLAQGAGSYGYTF
CDR3nt: TGTGCCAGCAGCTTGGCGCAGGGGGCTGGTAGCTATGGCTACACCTTC

j_gene: TRBJ1-6
d_gene: TRBD1
v_gene: TRBV6-2/TRBV6-3
abundance: .
CDR3aa: CASSYWLPGQGVTPLHF
CDR3nt: TGTGCCAGCAGTTACTGGCTACCGGGACAGGGGGTTACACCCCTCCACTTT

j_gene: TRBJ1-2
d_gene: .
v_gene: TRBV2
abundance: .
CDR3aa: CASRGFSDSNYGYTF
CDR3nt: TGTGCCAGCAGGGGTTTTTCCGACAGTAACTATGGCTACACCTTC

j_gene: TRBJ1-2
d_gene: .
v_gene: TRBV4-2
abundance: .
CDR3aa: CASSQGLGSYGYTF
CDR3nt: TGTGCCAGCAGCCAAGGACTGGGGAGCTATGGCTACACCTTC